This T cell receptor (beta chain) derives from a study of long-term antiretroviral therapy in people with HIV. Samples were assayed with immunoSEQ v3.0 at survey level. Using immunoSEQ multiplex PCR, the repertoire was profiled, and TCRdb retains in-frame clones only, with some absent. The sample has over 20,000 clones; less than 90% are singletons. The V gene's germline CDR1 is MNHNY and CDR2 SVGAGI (reference sequence). The CDR3 is 13 amino acids. With 5 bases clipped from V and 6 bases from J, the junction kept 4 bases outside the gene matches. Notes on this clone: Its antigen is still unknown.

Study results and caveats: An increase in diversity followed ART, yet levels stayed below transplant donor controls. Information on adherence, resistance and therapy changes was unavailable.

Treatment for every participant with HIV took place in the United States. This sequence joins TRBV6-6 and TRBJ1-2, with 9 bases fitting TRBD1. The material was unsorted PBMCs, obtained 0.4 years after starting antiretroviral therapy. The source is a man over 45 with HIV. The CDR3 here is CASSTRTGDGYTF. In nucleotides, the CDR3 is TGTGCCAGCAGTACCCGGACAGGGGATGGCTACACCTTC.